The T cell receptor (beta chain) described here comes from a study of technical replicates of blood from a few donors. TCRdb's copy holds only in-frame clones and misses some; the assay was immunoSEQ multiplex PCR. The repertoire holds 99,000 or so clones, with 95% as singletons. Germline V CDR1 and CDR2: SGDLS, YYNGEE. The CDR3 consists of 15 residues. J lost 3 bases, V lost 2 bases, and 8 bases had no gene match. The V gene is TRBV9, the J gene TRBJ2-7; TRBD1 aligns across 7 bases. The sample was T cells isolated from PBMCs. The receptor comes from a human donor in good health. CDR3 in amino acids: CASSVKGQAYYEQYF. CDR3 DNA: TGTGCCAGCAGCGTCAAAGGACAGGCTTACTACGAGCAGTACTTC.